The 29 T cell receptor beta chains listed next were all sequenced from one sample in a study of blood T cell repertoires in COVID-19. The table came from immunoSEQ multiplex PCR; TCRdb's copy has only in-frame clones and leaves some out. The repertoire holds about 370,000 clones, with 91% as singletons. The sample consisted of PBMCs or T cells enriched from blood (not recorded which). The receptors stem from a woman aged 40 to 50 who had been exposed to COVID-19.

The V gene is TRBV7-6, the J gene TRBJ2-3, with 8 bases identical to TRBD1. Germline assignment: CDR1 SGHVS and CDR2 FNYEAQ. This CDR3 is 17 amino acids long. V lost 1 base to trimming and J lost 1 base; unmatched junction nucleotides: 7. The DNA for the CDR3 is TGTGCCAGCAGCTTAGGCCTCGGACAGGGACGCACAGATACGCAGTATTTT. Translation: CASSLGLGQGRTDTQYF. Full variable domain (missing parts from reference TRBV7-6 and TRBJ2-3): GAGVSQSPRYKVTKRGQDVALRCDPISGHVSLYWYRQALGQGPEFLTYFNYEAQQDKSGLPNDRFSAERPEGSISTLTIQRTEQRDSAMYRCASSLGLGQGRTDTQYFGPGTRLTVL.

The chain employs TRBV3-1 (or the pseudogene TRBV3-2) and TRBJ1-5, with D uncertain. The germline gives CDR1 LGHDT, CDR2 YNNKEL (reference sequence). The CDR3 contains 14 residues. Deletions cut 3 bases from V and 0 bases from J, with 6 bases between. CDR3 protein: CASSHSFSNQPQHF. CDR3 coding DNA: TGTGCCAGCAGCCACAGTTTTAGCAATCAGCCCCAGCATTTT.

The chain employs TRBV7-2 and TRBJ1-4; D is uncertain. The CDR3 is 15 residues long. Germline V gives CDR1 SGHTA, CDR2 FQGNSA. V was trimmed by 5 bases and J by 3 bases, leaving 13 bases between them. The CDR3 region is CASSPGGLANEKLFF. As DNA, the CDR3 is TGTGCCAGCAGCCCTGGAGGGCTGGCTAATGAAAAACTGTTTTTT.

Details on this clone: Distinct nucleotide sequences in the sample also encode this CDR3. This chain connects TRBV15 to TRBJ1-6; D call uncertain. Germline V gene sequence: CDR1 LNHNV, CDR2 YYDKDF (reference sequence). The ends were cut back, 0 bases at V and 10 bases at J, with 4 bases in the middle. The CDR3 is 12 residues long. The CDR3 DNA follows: TGTGCCACCAGCAGAGACCAGTCACCCCTCCACTTT. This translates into CATSRDQSPLHF.

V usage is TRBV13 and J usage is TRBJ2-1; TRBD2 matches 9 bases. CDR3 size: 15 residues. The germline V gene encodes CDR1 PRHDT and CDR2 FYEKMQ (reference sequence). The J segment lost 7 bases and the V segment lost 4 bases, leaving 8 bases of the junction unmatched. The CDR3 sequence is CASSYSGGSRNEQFF. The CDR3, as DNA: TGTGCCAGCAGCTACAGCGGGGGGTCTAGGAATGAGCAGTTCTTC.

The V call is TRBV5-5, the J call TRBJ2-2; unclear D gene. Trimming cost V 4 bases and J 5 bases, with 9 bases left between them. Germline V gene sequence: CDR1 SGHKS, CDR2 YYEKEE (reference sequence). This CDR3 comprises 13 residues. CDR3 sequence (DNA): TGTGCCAGCAGCCCATACAGAACCGGGGAGCTGTTTTTT. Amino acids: CASSPYRTGELFF.

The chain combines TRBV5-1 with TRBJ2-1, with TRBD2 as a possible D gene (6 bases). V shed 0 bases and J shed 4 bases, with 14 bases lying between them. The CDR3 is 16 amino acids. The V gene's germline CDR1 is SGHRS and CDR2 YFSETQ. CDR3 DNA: TGCGCCAGCAGCTTGGGTGGAGGGTCGGGATACAATGAGCAGTTCTTC. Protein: CASSLGGGSGYNEQFF.

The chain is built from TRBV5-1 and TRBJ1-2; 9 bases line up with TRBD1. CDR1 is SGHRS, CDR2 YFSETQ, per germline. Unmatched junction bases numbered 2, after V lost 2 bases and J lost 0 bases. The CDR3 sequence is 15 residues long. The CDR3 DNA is TGCGCCAGCAGCTTACAGGGGGCGACTAACTATGGCTACACCTTC. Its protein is CASSLQGATNYGYTF.

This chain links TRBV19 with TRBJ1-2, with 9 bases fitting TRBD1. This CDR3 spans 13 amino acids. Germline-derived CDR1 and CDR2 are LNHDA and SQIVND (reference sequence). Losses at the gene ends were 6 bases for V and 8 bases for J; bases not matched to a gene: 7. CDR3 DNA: TGTGCCAGTAGACTGGACAGGGGTAACGGCTACACCTTC. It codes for CASRLDRGNGYTF.

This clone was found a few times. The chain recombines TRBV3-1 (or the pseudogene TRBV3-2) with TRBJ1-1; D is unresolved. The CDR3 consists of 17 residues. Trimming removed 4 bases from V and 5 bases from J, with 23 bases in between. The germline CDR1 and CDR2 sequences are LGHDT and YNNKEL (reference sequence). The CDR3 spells CASSPSDRRLRMTEAFF. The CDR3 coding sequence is TGTGCCAGCAGCCCTTCGGATCGGCGGTTAAGGATGACTGAAGCTTTCTTT.

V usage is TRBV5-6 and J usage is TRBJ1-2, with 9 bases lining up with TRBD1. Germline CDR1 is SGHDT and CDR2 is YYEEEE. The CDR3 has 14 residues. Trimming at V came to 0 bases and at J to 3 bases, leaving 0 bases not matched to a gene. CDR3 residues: CASSLGQGDYGYTF. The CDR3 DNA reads TGTGCCAGCAGCTTGGGACAGGGGGACTATGGCTACACCTTC.

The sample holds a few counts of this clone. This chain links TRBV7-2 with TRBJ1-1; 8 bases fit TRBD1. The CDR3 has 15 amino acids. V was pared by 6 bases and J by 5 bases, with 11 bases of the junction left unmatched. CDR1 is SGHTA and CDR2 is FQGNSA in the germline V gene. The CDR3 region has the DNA TGTGCCAGCAGAAGAGGACAGGGAGTCGGGACTGAAGCTTTCTTT. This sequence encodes CASRRGQGVGTEAFF.

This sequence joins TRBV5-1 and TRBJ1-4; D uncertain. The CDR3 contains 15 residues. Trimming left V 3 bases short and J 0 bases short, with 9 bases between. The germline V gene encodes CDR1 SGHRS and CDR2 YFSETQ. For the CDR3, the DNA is TGCGCCAGCAGCTCGAGACTAGCAACTAATGAAAAACTGTTTTTT. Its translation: CASSSRLATNEKLFF.

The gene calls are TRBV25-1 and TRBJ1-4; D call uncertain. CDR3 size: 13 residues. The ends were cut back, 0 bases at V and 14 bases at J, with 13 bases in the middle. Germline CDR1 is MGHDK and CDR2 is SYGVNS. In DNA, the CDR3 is TGTGCCAGCAGTGAATATAGCAGAATAAGGCTGTTTTTT. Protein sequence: CASSEYSRIRLFF.

The CDR3 loop reads CASNIQVGASPLHF. CDR3 DNA: TGTGCCAGCAACATACAGGTGGGGGCTTCACCCCTCCACTTT. The chain links TRBV6-5 to TRBJ1-6; D may be TRBD1 (6 bases). Germline loops: CDR1 MNHEY, CDR2 SVGAGI. CDR3 size: 14 residues. The V end lost 7 bases, the J end lost 9 bases, and 16 bases lay between the germline ends.

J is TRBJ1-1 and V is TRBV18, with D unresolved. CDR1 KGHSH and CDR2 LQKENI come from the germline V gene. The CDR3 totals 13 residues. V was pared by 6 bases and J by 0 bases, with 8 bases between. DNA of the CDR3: TGTGCCAGCTCCCCGCCGGTGAACACTGAAGCTTTCTTT. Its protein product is CASSPPVNTEAFF.

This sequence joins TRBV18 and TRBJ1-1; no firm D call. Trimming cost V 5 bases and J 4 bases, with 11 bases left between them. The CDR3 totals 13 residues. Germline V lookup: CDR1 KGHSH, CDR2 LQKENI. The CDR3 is CASSGGGGTEAFF. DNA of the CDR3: TGTGCCAGCTCAGGCGGCGGCGGCACTGAAGCTTTCTTT.

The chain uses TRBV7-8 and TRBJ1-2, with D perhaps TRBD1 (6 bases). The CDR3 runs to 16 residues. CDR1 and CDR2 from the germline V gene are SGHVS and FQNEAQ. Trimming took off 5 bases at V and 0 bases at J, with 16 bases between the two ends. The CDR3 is CASSRQGQSPNYGYTF. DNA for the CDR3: TGTGCCAGCAGCCGACAAGGACAGTCTCCTAACTATGGCTACACCTTC.

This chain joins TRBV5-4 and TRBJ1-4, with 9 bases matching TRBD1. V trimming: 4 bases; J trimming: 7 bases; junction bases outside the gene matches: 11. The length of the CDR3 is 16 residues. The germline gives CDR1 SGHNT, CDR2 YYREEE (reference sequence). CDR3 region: CASSIKTGGGGEKLFF. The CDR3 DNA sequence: TGTGCCAGCAGCATTAAAACAGGGGGCGGGGGTGAAAAACTGTTTTTT.

Here the CDR3 reads CASSRQGAPGGYTF. In DNA, the CDR3 is TGTGCCAGCAGTAGGCAGGGGGCGCCCGGTGGCTACACCTTC. The chain has TRBV27 and TRBJ1-2; 8 positions match TRBD1. The germline V gene encodes CDR1 MNHEY and CDR2 SMNVEV (reference sequence). The CDR3 contains 14 residues. J lost 7 bases, V lost 5 bases, and 9 bases had no gene match.

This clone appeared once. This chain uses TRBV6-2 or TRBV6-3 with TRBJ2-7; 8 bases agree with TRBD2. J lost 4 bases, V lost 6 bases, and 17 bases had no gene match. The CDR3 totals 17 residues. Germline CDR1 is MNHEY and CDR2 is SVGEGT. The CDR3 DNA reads TGTGCCAGCAGCTCCCTTGTCGGGCGGGGGGCCCTGTACGAGCAGTACTTC. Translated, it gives CASSSLVGRGALYEQYF.

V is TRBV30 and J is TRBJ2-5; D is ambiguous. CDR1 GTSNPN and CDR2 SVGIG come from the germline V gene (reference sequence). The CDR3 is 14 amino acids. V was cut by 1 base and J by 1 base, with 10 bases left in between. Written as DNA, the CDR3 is TGTGCCTGGAGTGGGAGTGCCATCCAAGAGACCCAGTACTTC. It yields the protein CAWSGSAIQETQYF. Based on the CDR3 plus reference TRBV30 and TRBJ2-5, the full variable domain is SQTIHQWPATLVQPVGSPLSLECTVEGTSNPNLYWYRQAAGRGLQLLFYSVGIGQISSEVPQNLSASRPQDRQFILSSKKLLLSDSGFYLCAWSGSAIQETQYFGPGTRLLVL.

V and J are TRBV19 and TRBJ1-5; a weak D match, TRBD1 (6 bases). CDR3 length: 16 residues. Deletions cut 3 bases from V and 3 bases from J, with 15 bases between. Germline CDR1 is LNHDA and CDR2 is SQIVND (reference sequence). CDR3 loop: CASSILVVGANQPQHF. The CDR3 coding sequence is TGTGCCAGTAGTATCTTGGTGGTGGGGGCCAATCAGCCCCAGCATTTT.

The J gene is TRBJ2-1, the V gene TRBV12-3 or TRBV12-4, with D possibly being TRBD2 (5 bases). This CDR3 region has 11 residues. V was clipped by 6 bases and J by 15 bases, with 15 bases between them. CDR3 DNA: TGTGCCAGCAGGTCCCGTGCGGGTCTGTTCTTC. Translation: CASRSRAGLFF.

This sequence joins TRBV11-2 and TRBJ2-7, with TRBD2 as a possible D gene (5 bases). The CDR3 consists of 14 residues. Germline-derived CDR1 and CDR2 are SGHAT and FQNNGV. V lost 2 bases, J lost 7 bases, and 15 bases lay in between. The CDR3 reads CASSLNVSPGEQYF. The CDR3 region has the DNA TGTGCCAGCAGCTTAAACGTCAGTCCGGGGGAGCAGTACTTC.

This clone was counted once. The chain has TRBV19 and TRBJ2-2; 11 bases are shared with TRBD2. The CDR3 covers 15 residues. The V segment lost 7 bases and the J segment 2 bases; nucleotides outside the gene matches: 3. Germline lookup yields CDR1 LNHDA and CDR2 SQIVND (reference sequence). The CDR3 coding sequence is TGTGCCAGTAAGGGACTAGCGGTTAACACCGGGGAGCTGTTTTTT. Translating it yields CASKGLAVNTGELFF.

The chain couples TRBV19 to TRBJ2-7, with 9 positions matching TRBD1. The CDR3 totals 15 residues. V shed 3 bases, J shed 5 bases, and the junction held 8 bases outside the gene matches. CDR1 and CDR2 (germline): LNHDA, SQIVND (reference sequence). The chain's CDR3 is CASSMRGQGVNEQYF. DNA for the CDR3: TGTGCCAGTAGTATGAGGGGACAGGGAGTTAACGAGCAGTACTTC.

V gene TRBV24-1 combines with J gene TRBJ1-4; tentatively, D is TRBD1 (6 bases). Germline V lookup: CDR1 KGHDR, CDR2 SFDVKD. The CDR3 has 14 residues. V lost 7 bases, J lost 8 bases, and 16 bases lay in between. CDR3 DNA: TGTGCCACCAGCTCTGGACAGATAGGCGAAAAACTGTTTTTT. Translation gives CATSSGQIGEKLFF.

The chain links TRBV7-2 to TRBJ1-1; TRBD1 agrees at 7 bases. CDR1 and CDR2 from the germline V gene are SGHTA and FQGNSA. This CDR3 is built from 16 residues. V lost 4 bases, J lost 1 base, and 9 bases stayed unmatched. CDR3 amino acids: CASSSQEGQKNTEAFF. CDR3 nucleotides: TGTGCCAGCAGCTCGCAAGAGGGACAGAAGAACACTGAAGCTTTCTTT. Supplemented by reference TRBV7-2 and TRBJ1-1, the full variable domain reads GAGVSQSPSNKVTEKGKDVELRCDPISGHTALYWYRQSLGQGLEFLIYFQGNSAPDKSGLPSDRFSAERTGGSVSTLTIQRTQQEDSAVYLCASSSQEGQKNTEAFFGQGTRLTVV.